The entry that follows covers one T cell receptor (beta chain) sequence. The sample comes from a study of technical replicates of blood from a few donors. Germline CDR1 SGDLS, CDR2 YYNGEE. Trimming cost V 2 bases and J 0 bases, with 12 bases left between them. The CDR3 contains 16 residues. Some clones are missing from TCRdb's copy, which holds only in-frame ones; the method was immunoSEQ multiplex PCR. The sample consists of 76,000 or so clones, 65% to 90% of them appearing once. Sequencing used PBMCs. The chain recombines TRBV9 with TRBJ2-1; tentative D call: TRBD1 (5 bases). The source is a human donor in good health. Some clones in this sample may be carry-over from other donors' samples. The CDR3 nucleotides read TGTGCCAGCAGCGTCGAAGGGGCGTCCTCCTACAATGAGCAGTTCTTC. Protein product: CASSVEGASSYNEQFF.